This TCR beta chain appears in the sequencing data of a study of blood T cell repertoires in COVID-19 (dated by TCRdb to the early 2020s). For the study in its entirety: Samples covering the acute and convalescent phases of COVID-19 were provided by collaborators in the United States, Italy and Spain. The prospective study material was composed of cDNA or gDNA derived from T cells, B-cell-depleted T cells, or PBMCs. Deeply sampled blood TCRbeta repertoires from subjects exposed to, actively infected with, or recovered from COVID-19 were included in the dataset. The repertoires were made available in a free public database intended to serve as a resource for research on the immune response to SARS-CoV-2. Samples came from the ongoing ImmuneRACE study (first 160 participants) plus 1,254 subjects from 6 global collaborators. Sample metadata almost always included a de-identified subject ID, COVID-19 status, age in years and sex. Where HLA class I and class II types were available, the types were taken from metadata supplied by the sample provider, not from assay-based typing.

The immunoSEQ Assay, a bias-controlled multiplex PCR, was used to amplify TCRbeta CDR3 regions from genomic DNA. The paper's data handling went like this. The number of nucleated cells in each sample was estimated from the amplification of reference gene primers within the assay. To quantify the absolute abundance of each unique TCRbeta CDR3 rearrangement, sequence reads were collapsed and filtered. For each sample, productive Simpson clonality was calculated by taking the square root of Simpson's diversity index across productive rearrangements. In TCRdb, the immuneACCESS table is reduced to in-frame sequences with V and J assigned. These tables do not hold every clone; where another copy was compared, an unresolved V gene accounts for under half, and the others remain unexplained. V and J calls and clone size are those listed in that table; D and trimming were worked out from the DNA. The sample table holds 250,000 or so clones, of which 87% were seen once. 3% to 3.5% of the sample belongs to the ten largest clones.

With respect to this clone: This clone's antigen is unknown. The record has no base qualities; no much larger clone is one base away.

Beyond this particular receptor, the publication reports: The amount of clinical and demographic metadata varied by source and participant and was provided uncurated.

Whole blood was collected in K2EDTA tubes by collaborating institutions according to the institutions' own protocols. For TCRbeta analysis, collaborators shipped samples as frozen whole blood, isolated PBMCs, or DNA extracted from either of those sample types. Measured from the cysteine to the phenylalanine, the CDR3 is 16 residues long. Left in the record is the CDR3 DNA by itself, 48 bases read in frame from the first base. The germline V gene sets CDR1 to MNHEY and CDR2 to SVGAGI. Trimmed from V: 1 base; trimmed from J: 1 base; junction bases lacking a gene match: 4. Sample: peripheral blood. The chain couples TRBV6-5 to TRBJ2-3, and 8 junction bases match TRBD1. The sequence was obtained from a man aged 18 to 30 with active or convalescent COVID-19. The CDR3 here reads CASSYWRGQGTDTQYF. The DNA sequence reads TGTGCCAGCAGTTACTGGAGGGGACAGGGCACAGATACGCAGTATTTT.